The T cell receptor (beta chain) under discussion was sequenced for a study of cytomegalovirus exposure and HLA in healthy donors. The study's findings and limits: In a later analysis, parvovirus B19, influenza, CMV and Epstein-Barr virus appeared linked to several top co-occurrence clusters. The authors listed 150 to 200 TCR beta chains as cytomegalovirus-associated. TCR beta V- and J-gene trimming, according to a later analysis, was linked to a missense DCLRE1C variant.

As regards this clone: Antigen specificity is unknown.

PCR used 60 Vbeta primers and 13 Jbeta primers. As processed by the authors: Later, an analysis found 65 million to 85 million unique TCR beta chains, and some 10 million of these were shared. Using immunoSEQ multiplex PCR, the repertoire was profiled, and TCRdb retains in-frame clones only, with some absent. D and trimming were read from the DNA, whereas the V and J calls and clone size are those reported in that table. The table lists roughly 140,000 clones, 82% of them singletons. CDR1 and CDR2 (germline): KGHSH, LQKENI. V lost 2 bases, J lost 6 bases, and 8 bases lay in between. This CDR3 has 12 residues.

This chain links TRBV18 with TRBJ2-7; no clear D gene. This TCR was recovered from a male donor in good health and CMV-seronegative. Sample: PBMCs. The CDR3 DNA follows: TGTGCCAGCTCACCAGACTCGGGCGAGCAGTACTTC. It encodes CASSPDSGEQYF.